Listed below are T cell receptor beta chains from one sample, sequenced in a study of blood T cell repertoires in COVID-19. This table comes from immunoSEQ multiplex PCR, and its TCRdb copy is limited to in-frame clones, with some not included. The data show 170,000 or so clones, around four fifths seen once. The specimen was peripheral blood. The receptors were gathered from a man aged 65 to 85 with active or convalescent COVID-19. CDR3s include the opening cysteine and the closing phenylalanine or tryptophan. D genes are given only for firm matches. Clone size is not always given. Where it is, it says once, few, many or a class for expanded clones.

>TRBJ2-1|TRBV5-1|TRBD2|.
CASSYPSGGRDEQFF
TGCGCCAGCAGCTATCCTAGCGGGGGGCGGGATGAGCAGTTCTTC
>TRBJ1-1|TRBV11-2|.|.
CASSLSGSGRWAFF
TGTGCCAGCAGCTTGTCGGGGTCGGGGAGGTGGGCTTTCTTT
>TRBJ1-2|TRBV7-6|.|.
CASSSKQGSNYGYTF
TGTGCCAGCAGCTCTAAACAGGGATCTAACTATGGCTACACCTTC
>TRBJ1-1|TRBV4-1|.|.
CASSRGQLNTEAFF
TGCGCCAGCAGCCGCGGACAGTTGAACACTGAAGCTTTCTTT
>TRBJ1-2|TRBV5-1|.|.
CASSLGSSGIIYGYTF
TGCGCCAGCAGCTTGGGGTCTTCGGGGATTATCTATGGCTACACCTTC
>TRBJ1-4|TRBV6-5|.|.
CASSQGSNEKLFF
TGTGCCAGCAGCCAGGGATCTAATGAAAAACTGTTTTTT
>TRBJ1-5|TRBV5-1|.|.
CASSSDGQTGQPQHF
TGCGCCAGCAGCTCGGACGGACAAACGGGTCAGCCCCAGCATTTT
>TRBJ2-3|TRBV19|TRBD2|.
CASSIDSPASGGRGTQYF
TGTGCCAGTAGTATCGATTCTCCGGCTAGCGGGGGTCGGGGGACGCAGTATTTT
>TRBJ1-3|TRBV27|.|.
CASSSVSGNTIYF
TGTGCCAGCAGTTCAGTCTCTGGAAACACCATATATTTT
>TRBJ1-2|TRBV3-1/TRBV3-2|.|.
CASSPAGGGFGYTF
TGTGCCAGCAGCCCAGCGGGTGGGGGTTTTGGCTACACCTTC
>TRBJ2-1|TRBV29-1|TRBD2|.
CSTPAGLAGGNEQFF
TGCAGCACCCCGGCGGGACTAGCGGGAGGGAATGAGCAGTTCTTC
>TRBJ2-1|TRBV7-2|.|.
CASSADRHNEQFF
TGTGCCAGCAGCGCTGACAGACACAATGAGCAGTTCTTC
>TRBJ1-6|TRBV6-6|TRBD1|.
CASSPGQGSYNSPLHF
TGTGCCAGCAGTCCAGGACAGGGCTCCTATAATTCACCCCTCCACTTT
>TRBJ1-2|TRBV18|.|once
CASSPPGDYGYTF
TGTGCCAGCTCACCACCAGGAGACTATGGCTACACCTTC
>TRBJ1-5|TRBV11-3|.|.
CASSLEAVSQPQHF
TGTGCCAGCAGCTTAGAGGCAGTAAGTCAGCCCCAGCATTTT
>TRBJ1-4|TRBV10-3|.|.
CAISAGRGAREKLFF
TGTGCCATCAGTGCTGGGAGGGGGGCCCGTGAAAAACTGTTTTTT
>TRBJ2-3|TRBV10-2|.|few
CASRYSDTQYF
TGCGCCAGCCGATACTCAGATACGCAGTATTTT
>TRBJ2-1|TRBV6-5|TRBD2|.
CASKLSGRNDNEQFF
TGTGCCAGCAAACTCAGCGGGAGGAACGACAATGAGCAGTTCTTC
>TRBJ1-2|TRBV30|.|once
CAWSLGYGYTF
TGTGCCTGGAGTCTAGGCTATGGCTACACCTTC
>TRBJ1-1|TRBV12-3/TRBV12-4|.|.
CASTFGGAEAFF
TGTGCCAGCACCTTCGGGGGGGCTGAAGCTTTCTTT
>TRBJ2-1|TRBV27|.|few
CASSFSFSSYNEQFF
TGTGCCAGCAGTTTTAGCTTTAGCTCCTACAATGAGCAGTTCTTC
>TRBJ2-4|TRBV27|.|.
CASSSQAKNIQYF
TGTGCCAGCAGTTCCCAGGCCAAAAACATTCAGTACTTC
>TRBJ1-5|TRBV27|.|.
CASIPQGAPQHF
TGTGCCAGCATCCCACAGGGTGCGCCCCAGCATTTT
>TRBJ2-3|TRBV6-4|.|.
CASSDAGPGDTQYF
TGTGCCAGCAGTGATGCAGGGCCGGGTGATACGCAGTATTTT
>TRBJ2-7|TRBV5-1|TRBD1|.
CASSLFGGQGAGEQYF
TGCGCCAGCAGCTTGTTCGGGGGACAGGGGGCGGGTGAGCAGTACTTC
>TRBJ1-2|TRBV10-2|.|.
CASSPNDRNYGYTF
TGCGCCAGCAGTCCGAACGACAGAAACTATGGCTACACCTTC
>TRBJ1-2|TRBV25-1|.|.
CAASSSETDYGYTF
TGTGCCGCCAGCAGTAGCGAGACCGACTATGGCTACACCTTC
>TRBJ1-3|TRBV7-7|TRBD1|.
CASSSGTAGNTIYF
TGTGCCAGCAGCTCAGGGACAGCTGGAAACACCATATATTTT
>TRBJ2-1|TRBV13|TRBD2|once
CASSYVAGRNEQFF
TGTGCCAGCAGCTACGTAGCGGGAAGGAATGAGCAGTTCTTC
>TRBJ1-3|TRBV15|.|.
CATSRNTGSGNTIYF
TGTGCCACCAGCAGGAACACAGGCTCTGGAAACACCATATATTTT